The 15 T cell receptor beta chains below were found in one sample sequenced in a study of human T cells and chemical hapten exposure. TCRdb called the 5' RACE reads again in MiXCR, with one record for every CDR3 protein. The sample comprises 65,000 to 90,000 distinct CDR3 sequences, about 15% of which are singletons, and approximately 7% rests with the top ten. Researchers extracted total RNA from unfractionated whole blood. These receptors originate from a female donor in good health.

This clonotype was observed a few times. This chain connects TRBV7-2 to TRBJ2-1, with 12 bases identical to TRBD2. V trimming: 2 bases; J trimming: 5 bases; junction bases outside the gene matches: 7. Germline loops: CDR1 SGHTA, CDR2 FQGNSA. CDR3 length equals 17 residues. The CDR3 spells CASSLSPGLAGNNEQFF. CDR3 bases: TGTGCCAGCAGCTTAAGCCCCGGACTAGCGGGGAACAATGAGCAGTTCTTC.

The chain carries TRBV20-1 and TRBJ1-5; D remains unclear. With 0 bases removed from V and 5 bases from J, the gap between germline ends came to 8 bases. Germline V gene sequence: CDR1 DFQATT, CDR2 SNEGSKA (reference sequence). The CDR3 length is 13 residues. The CDR3 sequence: CSARDPPHQPQHF. For the CDR3, the DNA is TGCAGTGCTAGAGATCCCCCCCATCAGCCCCAGCATTTT.

In this sample, this clonotype turned up a few times. The chain joins TRBV6-1 to TRBJ2-1, with 8 nucleotides matching TRBD2. Trimming at V came to 5 bases and at J to 8 bases, leaving 5 bases not matched to a gene. CDR1 MNHNS and CDR2 SASEGT come from the germline V gene. This CDR3 has 13 amino acids. The CDR3 sequence is CASSSGSMYEQFF. Written as DNA, the CDR3 is TGTGCCAGCAGTAGCGGGAGTATGTATGAGCAGTTCTTC.

The chain joins TRBV5-1 to TRBJ2-1, with 7 bases aligning to TRBD2. Germline-derived CDR1 and CDR2 are SGHRS and YFSETQ. V trimming: 4 bases; J trimming: 2 bases; junction bases outside the gene matches: 6. The CDR3 covers 15 residues. CDR3 nucleotide sequence: TGCGCCAGCAGCGATGTAAGCGGGGCCTACAATGAGCAGTTCTTC. Protein: CASSDVSGAYNEQFF.

The chain is built from TRBV20-1 and TRBJ2-2; 12 bases are shared with TRBD2. The CDR3 runs to 16 residues. Germline trimming cut 1 base from V and 5 bases from J; bases unmatched to any gene: 5. The germline V gene has CDR1 DFQATT and CDR2 SNEGSKA (reference sequence). CDR3 bases: TGCAGTGCTAGAGGCCTAGCGGGGGGGCCAACCGGGGAGCTGTTTTTT. This translates into CSARGLAGGPTGELFF.

The CDR3 is CASSQLYFTEAFF. The CDR3 nucleotides are TGTGCCAGCAGCCAACTATACTTCACTGAAGCTTTCTTT. The chain couples TRBV3-1 to TRBJ1-1; D uncertain. V was pared by 2 bases and J by 4 bases, with 8 bases between. CDR1 and CDR2 from the germline V gene are LGHDT and YNNKEL (reference sequence). The CDR3 contains 13 residues. The full variable domain, rest sourced from reference TRBV3-1 and TRBJ1-1, is DTAVSQTPKYLVTQMGNDKSIKCEQNLGHDTMYWYKQDSKKFLKIMFSYNNKELIINETVPNRFSPKSPDKAHLNLHINSLELGDSAVYFCASSQLYFTEAFFGQGTRLTVV.

This clonotype was seen repeatedly, ten times or more. The genes are TRBV4-3 and TRBJ1-1, with 8 bases aligning to TRBD1. This CDR3 comprises 15 residues. V shed 2 bases and J 5 bases; nucleotides not matched to a gene: 7. Germline CDR1 reads LGHNA; CDR2 reads YSLEER. This CDR3 is CASSQLTGGGTEAFF. CDR3 DNA: TGCGCCAGCAGCCAACTAACAGGGGGGGGGACTGAAGCTTTCTTT.

This clonotype was counted only a few times. This chain uses TRBV24-1 with TRBJ2-5; the match to TRBD2 covers 12 bases. Germline CDR1 KGHDR, CDR2 SFDVKD. This CDR3 has 17 amino acids. The junction had 9 bases not matched to a gene; V was cut back by 3 bases and J by 5 bases. The CDR3 reads CATSDKTSGSWMETQYF. CDR3 DNA sequence: TGTGCCACCAGTGATAAGACTAGCGGGAGTTGGATGGAGACCCAGTACTTC.

This clonotype is termed medium-sized. The chain is built from TRBV6-4 and TRBJ2-3, with TRBD2 matching 7 bases. Germline loops: CDR1 MRHNA, CDR2 SNTAGT. The CDR3 has 13 amino acids. J gave up 2 bases and V 8 bases, and 4 bases lay outside the gene matches. The CDR3 nucleotides are TGTGCCAGCGGAGCGGGGCACACAGATACGCAGTATTTT. Protein sequence: CASGAGHTDTQYF.

With regard to this clonotype: A much larger clone differs by one base, so this may be a read error. The rearrangement links TRBV7-8 to TRBJ1-1, with D possibly being TRBD1 (5 bases). The CDR3 has 15 residues. V was cut by 3 bases and J by 6 bases, with 17 bases left in between. Germline CDR1 SGHVS, CDR2 FQNEAQ. Here the CDR3 reads CASSLGRLGDSEAFF. CDR3 coding DNA: TGTGCCAGCAGCTTGGGACGTCTGGGAGACTCTGAAGCTTTCTTT.

The chain joins TRBV12-5 to TRBJ1-3; 7 nucleotides align to TRBD1. The germline CDR1 and CDR2 sequences are LGHNT and FRNRAP. Unmatched junction bases numbered 4, after V lost 1 base and J lost 1 base. This CDR3 region has 16 residues. CDR3 sequence: CASGLGQGVSGNTIYF. In DNA form, the CDR3 reads TGTGCTAGTGGTTTGGGGCAGGGGGTGTCTGGAAACACCATATATTTT.

This clonotype was seen a handful of times. The rearrangement links TRBV2 to TRBJ2-1; perhaps TRBD2 as D (5 bases). The V and J ends lost 3 bases and 4 bases respectively, with 13 bases between them. The CDR3 spans 15 residues. Germline assignment: CDR1 SNHLY and CDR2 FYNNEI. Written as DNA, the CDR3 is TGTGCCAGCAGTGATACGAGCGGACCATACAATGAGCAGTTCTTC. This encodes CASSDTSGPYNEQFF.

J is TRBJ1-1 and V is TRBV28; 10 nucleotides agree with TRBD1. In germline, CDR1 is MDHEN, CDR2 SYDVKM. The CDR3 spans 15 residues. Unmatched junction bases numbered 6, after V lost 2 bases and J lost 6 bases. CDR3 bases: TGTGCCAGCAGTTTAAACCCCGGGACAGGGGCTGAAGCTTTCTTT. Translating it yields CASSLNPGTGAEAFF.

The chain recombines TRBV10-3 with TRBJ1-1, with 7 bases fitting TRBD1. The CDR3 spans 13 residues. Germline V CDR1 and CDR2: ENHRY, SYGVKD. Trimming removed 11 bases from V and 5 bases from J; junction bases left unmatched: 11. The DNA of the CDR3 is TGTGCCCTCTCGACAGGGAAAGAGACTGAAGCTTTCTTT. Protein product: CALSTGKETEAFF.

This chain uses TRBV11-3 with TRBJ1-1, with D perhaps matching TRBD1 (5 bases). The germline V gene encodes CDR1 SGHNT and CDR2 YENEEA. Trimming removed 1 base from V and 3 bases from J, with 9 bases in between. CDR3 length: 14 amino acids. CDR3 coding DNA: TGTGCCAGCAGCTTAGCCGGAGGGGACACTGAAGCTTTCTTT. It codes for CASSLAGGDTEAFF.